This T cell receptor (beta chain) was found in a study of identical twins. Using its own MiXCR run on the 5' RACE reads, TCRdb lists one record per CDR3 protein. The data hold approximately 670,000 distinct CDR3 sequences, with 5.5% to 6.5% observed a single time. Germline V lookup: CDR1 DFQATT, CDR2 SNEGSKA (reference sequence). The length of the CDR3 is 14 residues. Trimming pared 6 bases from V and 1 base from J, leaving 14 bases between. General study findings and limits: While abundant cord blood beta clonotypes carried fewer insertions, memory repertoires showed no such pattern. Interpretation of the results relied on cross-sectional statistical analysis and not on following the same donors.

This clonotype was detected only a few times. Antigen specificity is unknown. The sequenced sample consisted of naive T cells sorted from blood. The sequence was obtained from a man aged 18 to 30 in good health. The V and J genes are TRBV20-1 and TRBJ2-3, with D tentatively TRBD1 (5 bases). The CDR3: CSAEGHEGTDTQYF. CDR3 coding DNA: TGCAGTGCAGAAGGACACGAGGGCACAGATACGCAGTATTTT.